This T cell receptor (beta chain) was sequenced in a study of CD8+ T cells in alopecia areata. RNA was isolated and reverse transcribed to cDNA, the sequencing template. The data were produced by immunoSEQ multiplex PCR, yet TCRdb's version contains in-frame clones alone and is incomplete. Of 100,000 to 150,000 clones in the sample, about 49% were seen once. The CDR3 spans 13 residues. Germline V CDR1 and CDR2: SQVTM, ANQGSEA. V was clipped by 4 bases and J by 2 bases, with 11 bases between them. The sequences come from CD8+ T cells sorted from blood, collected at week 0. The TCR was taken from a human donor with alopecia areata. This chain connects TRBV29-1 to TRBJ1-2; maybe TRBD1 (6 bases). The DNA for the CDR3 is TGCAGCGTTGGGTCAGGGGAAAACTATGGCTACACCTTC. Translated: CSVGSGENYGYTF.